The rows below give T cell receptor beta chains drawn from one sample of a study of regulatory T cells in long-lasting Graves disease. TCRdb used MiXCR to reprocess the multiplex PCR reads, holding one entry per CDR3 protein. The sample has a few hundred thousand distinct CDR3 sequences, 14% seen once. These data also featured in a second study, about T cells in Graves' hyperthyroidism and ophthalmopathy.

Sequences were derived from peripheral blood mononuclear cells (PBMCs), sampled at new diagnosis, from a patient treated with antithyroid drugs. Receptor source: a woman in her forties or fifties with Graves disease. Each CDR3 is given with its conserved first and last residue. The order of the fields is CDR3 DNA, CDR3 protein, V gene, clone size, J gene, D gene. The D gene is left open where the match is weak. Clone size is given for some rows only: seen once, a few or many times, or a class if the clone is expanded.

DNA: TGTGCCAGCAGTAACACTCGGCGTGCGATCAATCAGCCCCAGCATTTT
CDR3: CASSNTRRAINQPQHF
V: TRBV9
size: few
J: TRBJ1-5
D: -

DNA: TGTGCCAGTAGTATGGGAGGAGTGGGTGAGCAGTTCTTC
CDR3: CASSMGGVGEQFF
V: TRBV19
size: -
J: TRBJ2-1
D: -

DNA: TGTGCCAGCAGTTGGCAGGACACAGATACGCAGTATTTT
CDR3: CASSWQDTDTQYF
V: TRBV27
size: -
J: TRBJ2-3
D: -

DNA: TGTGCTAGTGGCCCCGATTGGGGGAATGAGCAGTTCTTC
CDR3: CASGPDWGNEQFF
V: TRBV12-5
size: many
J: TRBJ2-1
D: -

DNA: TGTGCCAGCCGGACTAGCGGGTTCTCCTACGAGCAGTACTTC
CDR3: CASRTSGFSYEQYF
V: TRBV6-1
size: few
J: TRBJ2-7
D: TRBD2

DNA: TGTGCCAGTAGTACATCAGCCGGGACAGGGGGCCTTCCGGCTTTCTTT
CDR3: CASSTSAGTGGLPAFF
V: TRBV19
size: few
J: TRBJ1-1
D: TRBD1

DNA: TGTGCCAGTAGTATAGACCGGGACCAGACCTACGAGCAGTACTTC
CDR3: CASSIDRDQTYEQYF
V: TRBV19
size: few
J: TRBJ2-7
D: -

DNA: TGTGCCAGCAGCATAGGGACAGCTTACAATGAGCAGTTCTTC
CDR3: CASSIGTAYNEQFF
V: TRBV7-9
size: many
J: TRBJ2-1
D: TRBD1

DNA: TGTGCCATTACACCGGGCCACGAGGAATTCTATGGCTACACCTTC
CDR3: CAITPGHEEFYGYTF
V: TRBV6-1
size: once
J: TRBJ1-2
D: -

DNA: TGTGCCAGCAGCCCACTCGTTGGTGAGAATGAGCAGTTCTTC
CDR3: CASSPLVGENEQFF
V: TRBV7-9
size: many
J: TRBJ2-1
D: -

DNA: TGTGCCAGCAGCCAAGATTGGGGGGAAACCTACAATGAGCAGTTCTTC
CDR3: CASSQDWGETYNEQFF
V: TRBV3-1
size: -
J: TRBJ2-1
D: -

DNA: TGTGCCAGCAGTTTCCCTATACTAGCGGGAATAAACAATGAGCAGTTCTTC
CDR3: CASSFPILAGINNEQFF
V: TRBV28
size: many
J: TRBJ2-1
D: TRBD2

DNA: TGTGCCAGCAGTTTAACTTTCCTCTACGAGCAGTACTTC
CDR3: CASSLTFLYEQYF
V: TRBV28
size: few
J: TRBJ2-7
D: -

DNA: TGCAGTGCTAGAGATATCACAGGGAAAGAGACCCAGTACTTC
CDR3: CSARDITGKETQYF
V: TRBV20-1
size: many
J: TRBJ2-5
D: -

DNA: TGTGCCACCCTCGACGGTTCCCATGGCTACACCTTC
CDR3: CATLDGSHGYTF
V: TRBV28
size: many
J: TRBJ1-2
D: -

DNA: TGCAGTGCTAGGGGGACAGCGAACTATGGCTACACCTTC
CDR3: CSARGTANYGYTF
V: TRBV20-1
size: few
J: TRBJ1-2
D: TRBD1

DNA: TGTGCCAGCAGTTTACCCCGGCTCGAGCTGTACTTC
CDR3: CASSLPRLELYF
V: TRBV12-3/TRBV12-4
size: -
J: TRBJ2-7
D: -

DNA: TGTGCCATCAGTGAGTCGAAAGGGAAGCGGGAGTCCTACAATGAGCAGTTCTTC
CDR3: CAISESKGKRESYNEQFF
V: TRBV10-3
size: many
J: TRBJ2-1
D: TRBD2

DNA: TGCAGCGCAGGGACTAGCGGGAATCCCCGCAATGAGCAGTTCTTC
CDR3: CSAGTSGNPRNEQFF
V: TRBV29-1
size: -
J: TRBJ2-1
D: TRBD2

DNA: TGTGCCAGCAGTGAAGCTCGGGACAGTGGGAACTATGGCTACACCTTC
CDR3: CASSEARDSGNYGYTF
V: TRBV2
size: many
J: TRBJ1-2
D: TRBD1

DNA: TGTGCCACGAACGAAGCGGGAGTCGCGGGCGAGCAGTACTTC
CDR3: CATNEAGVAGEQYF
V: TRBV19
size: many
J: TRBJ2-7
D: TRBD2

DNA: TGTGCCAGCAGTAATTCCCGTATCGCTAACTATGGCTACACCTTC
CDR3: CASSNSRIANYGYTF
V: TRBV28
size: many
J: TRBJ1-2
D: -

DNA: TGTGCCACCAGCAGAGCTAACTCAGGGGCAGATACGCAGTATTTT
CDR3: CATSRANSGADTQYF
V: TRBV15
size: many
J: TRBJ2-3
D: -

DNA: TGCGCCAGCAGCCAAGCGAATCCCCTAGCGGGAGCATACGAGCAGTACTTC
CDR3: CASSQANPLAGAYEQYF
V: TRBV4-1
size: -
J: TRBJ2-7
D: TRBD2

DNA: TGTGCCAGTAGTCTCAGAGCGGGACTTGCCCTCTACGAGCAGTACTTC
CDR3: CASSLRAGLALYEQYF
V: TRBV19
size: many
J: TRBJ2-7
D: TRBD2

DNA: TGTGCCAGCAGGGGAGGGACAGACTATGGCTACACCTTC
CDR3: CASRGGTDYGYTF
V: TRBV13
size: many
J: TRBJ1-2
D: TRBD1

DNA: TGCAGTGCCCTGGAGACAGGCTATGGCTACACCTTC
CDR3: CSALETGYGYTF
V: TRBV20-1
size: many
J: TRBJ1-2
D: -

DNA: TGTGCCAGCATCGCCGGACAGGTTGGAAACACCATATATTTT
CDR3: CASIAGQVGNTIYF
V: TRBV6-1
size: few
J: TRBJ1-3
D: TRBD1

DNA: TGTGCCAGCAGCCTCACTAGCGGAGCCGGAGATACGCAGTATTTT
CDR3: CASSLTSGAGDTQYF
V: TRBV7-7
size: many
J: TRBJ2-3
D: TRBD2

DNA: TGTGCCAGCAGGGACCAGGACAGCAATCAGCCCCAGCATTTT
CDR3: CASRDQDSNQPQHF
V: TRBV12-3/TRBV12-4
size: many
J: TRBJ1-5
D: -

DNA: TGTGCCAGCAGCCAAGCGGGGGGTGCTGCCTACGAGCAGTACTTC
CDR3: CASSQAGGAAYEQYF
V: TRBV3-1
size: many
J: TRBJ2-7
D: TRBD2

DNA: TGTGCCAGCATCACGAACCGTCCGGGACCGGTAAATGAGCAGTTCTTC
CDR3: CASITNRPGPVNEQFF
V: TRBV7-9
size: many
J: TRBJ2-1
D: -

DNA: TGTGCCAGCAGCCCTAAATACGCCTACGAGCAGTACTTC
CDR3: CASSPKYAYEQYF
V: TRBV28
size: many
J: TRBJ2-7
D: -

DNA: TGCGCCAGCAGCCAAGCCACTTCAGGGGGGGCCTACAATGAGCAGTTCTTC
CDR3: CASSQATSGGAYNEQFF
V: TRBV4-1
size: once
J: TRBJ2-1
D: -

DNA: TGTGCCAGCAGAACCACAGGGTACGAGCAGTACTTC
CDR3: CASRTTGYEQYF
V: TRBV12-3/TRBV12-4
size: few
J: TRBJ2-7
D: -

DNA: TGTGCCAGCAGAATTACCGTGGGAGACTATGGCTACACCTTC
CDR3: CASRITVGDYGYTF
V: TRBV27
size: -
J: TRBJ1-2
D: -